Following are 27 T cell receptor beta chains from one sample sequenced in a study of T cells after yellow fever vaccination. In TCRdb, the 5' RACE reads were re-called with MiXCR into one record per CDR3 protein. Here the sample spans a few hundred thousand distinct CDR3 sequences, under 7.5% being singletons. Sequenced here: PBMCs, sampled 5 days after the yellow fever booster vaccination. Receptors originate from a man younger than 45 who received the YFV17D yellow fever vaccine.

This clonotype has just a few counts. The CDR3 spells CASSLARSAGSGVGTQYF. The CDR3, as DNA: TGTGCCAGCAGCTTAGCGAGGTCCGCAGGGAGCGGAGTCGGGACCCAGTACTTC. This chain links TRBV7-2 with TRBJ2-5; D possibly matches TRBD1 or TRBD2 (5 bases each). CDR1 is SGHTA and CDR2 is FQGNSA in the germline V gene. V lost 0 bases and J 7 bases, leaving 24 bases between the germline ends. The CDR3 has 18 amino acids.

This clonotype was counted a few times. The CDR3 protein is CASSLISRTSRESPSMNEQFF. As DNA, the CDR3 is TGTGCCAGCAGTTTAATCTCCCGGACTAGCCGGGAGTCCCCTTCGATGAATGAGCAGTTCTTC. This chain uses TRBV12-3 or TRBV12-4 with TRBJ2-1, with 8 bases identical to TRBD2. The V segment lost 2 bases and the J segment 7 bases; nucleotides outside the gene matches: 25. The CDR3 has 21 residues.

This clonotype has more than one count but fewer than ten. The genes are TRBV29-1 and TRBJ1-2; D ambiguous. CDR1 is SQVTM and CDR2 is ANQGSEA in the germline V gene. The CDR3 contains 11 residues. V was trimmed by 7 bases and J by 7 bases, leaving 13 bases between them. CDR3 region: CSGQDEGGYTF. The DNA of the CDR3 is TGCAGCGGGCAGGACGAGGGTGGCTACACCTTC.

In its sample, this clonotype was seen a few times. J is TRBJ2-3 and V is TRBV6-5; D may be TRBD2 (5 bases). V was pared by 2 bases and J by 6 bases, with 9 bases between. The germline V gene encodes CDR1 MNHEY and CDR2 SVGAGI. The CDR3 has 13 amino acids. The CDR3 sequence is CASSYPTGDTQYF. The CDR3 nucleotides are TGTGCCAGCAGTTACCCGACGGGGGATACGCAGTATTTT.

The chain links TRBV7-9 to TRBJ2-1, with 7 bases identical to TRBD2. The CDR3 runs 14 residues. Germline values: CDR1 SEHNR, CDR2 FQNEAQ (reference sequence). V lost 7 bases, J lost 7 bases, and 10 bases stayed unmatched. The CDR3 DNA follows: TGTGCCAGCACCACACCGACTAGCACGAATGAGCAGTTCTTC. This encodes CASTTPTSTNEQFF. Full variable domain (outside the CDR3, taken from reference TRBV7-9 and TRBJ2-1): DTGVSQNPRHKITKRGQNVTFRCDPISEHNRLYWYRQTLGQGPEFLTYFQNEAQLEKSRLLSDRFSAERPKGSFSTLEIQRTEQGDSAMYLCASTTPTSTNEQFFGPGTRLTVL.

The V call is TRBV20-1, the J call TRBJ2-5; either TRBD1 or TRBD2 may supply D (5 bases each). Germline V gene data show CDR1 as DFQATT and CDR2 as SNEGSKA (reference sequence). The CDR3 is 12 residues long. V was shortened by 6 bases and J by 5 bases, with 13 bases between the two germline ends. For the CDR3, the DNA is TGCAGTGCCAGGGACCATGCGGAGACCCAGTACTTC. Its translation: CSARDHAETQYF.

This clonotype was found many times. The CDR3 loop is CASSQDGQSTDTQYF. For the CDR3, the DNA is TGTGCCAGCAGCCAAGACGGTCAAAGCACAGATACGCAGTATTTT. The chain joins TRBV4-2 to TRBJ2-3, with no clear D. The CDR3 loop spans 15 amino acids. CDR1 and CDR2 (germline): LGHNA, YNFKEQ. The germline V and J ends were trimmed by 0 bases and 0 bases, with 7 bases remaining between them.

This clonotype was found many times. CDR3 residues: CASSSYRGSRGTQYF. The CDR3 DNA reads as TGTGCCAGCAGCTCTTACCGGGGCTCCCGGGGGACCCAGTACTTC. The chain couples TRBV7-9 to TRBJ2-5; D may match TRBD1 or TRBD2 (5 bases each). Germline values: CDR1 SEHNR, CDR2 FQNEAQ (reference sequence). With 4 bases removed from V and 7 bases from J, the gap between germline ends came to 19 bases. The CDR3 totals 15 residues.

This clonotype was found many times. The J gene is TRBJ2-1, the V gene TRBV27, with a possible D match to TRBD2 (6 bases). Germline assignment: CDR1 MNHEY and CDR2 SMNVEV (reference sequence). The CDR3 consists of 15 residues. Trimming left V 3 bases short and J 2 bases short, with 11 bases between. The CDR3 sequence: CASSLSGPTYNEQFF. The CDR3 DNA is TGTGCCAGCAGTTTGAGCGGGCCCACCTACAATGAGCAGTTCTTC.

This chain links TRBV7-2 with TRBJ1-5, with 7 bases lining up with TRBD1. J lost 9 bases, V lost 2 bases, and 10 bases had no gene match. The CDR3 is 15 amino acids. From germline, CDR1 is SGHTA and CDR2 FQGNSA. The chain's CDR3 is CASSLLGGSLGPQHF. Here the CDR3 DNA reads TGTGCCAGCAGCTTATTAGGGGGCAGCCTAGGGCCCCAGCATTTT.

This clonotype was counted only a few times. The chain employs TRBV9 and TRBJ2-7; TRBD2 matches 7 bases. CDR1 SGDLS and CDR2 YYNGEE come from the germline V gene. Trimming at V came to 0 bases and at J to 0 bases, leaving 12 bases not matched to a gene. The CDR3 is made up of 18 amino acids. As DNA, the CDR3 is TGTGCCAGCAGCGTAGGAGGACATGGAGCGGGAAGCTCCTACGAGCAGTACTTC. This gives the protein CASSVGGHGAGSSYEQYF.

The V call is TRBV5-6, the J call TRBJ2-3; D remains ambiguous. The CDR3 loop spans 13 amino acids. Trimming removed 6 bases from V and 8 bases from J, with 16 bases in between. Germline-derived CDR1 and CDR2 are SGHDT and YYEEEE. The chain's CDR3 is CASKDRAPGTQYF. DNA of the CDR3: TGTGCCAGCAAGGACCGCGCCCCCGGTACGCAGTATTTT.

In its sample, this clonotype was seen a few times. This chain joins TRBV24-1 and TRBJ2-5; D might be TRBD1 or TRBD2, each matching 5 bases. CDR1 is KGHDR and CDR2 is SFDVKD in the germline V gene. V lost 7 bases to trimming and J lost 1 base, with 15 bases between them. The CDR3 has 15 amino acids. The CDR3 loop is CATRQNGARQETQYF. CDR3 in DNA: TGTGCCACCAGGCAAAACGGGGCGCGCCAAGAGACCCAGTACTTC.

In its sample, this clonotype was seen a few times. This chain joins TRBV20-1 and TRBJ1-5; D possibly corresponds to TRBD1 (6 bases). The CDR3 sequence is 14 residues long. V was pared by 3 bases and J by 6 bases, with 15 bases between. Germline V gene sequence: CDR1 DFQATT, CDR2 SNEGSKA (reference sequence). CDR3 DNA sequence: TGCAGTGCTAGCCGAATAGGAGGGGGTCAGCCCCAGCATTTT. Protein: CSASRIGGGQPQHF.

The sample holds many counts of this clonotype. The chain combines TRBV7-2 with TRBJ2-5, with no clear D. The CDR3 sequence is 11 residues long. V dropped 8 bases and J dropped 7 bases, with 11 bases sitting between them. Germline assignment: CDR1 SGHTA and CDR2 FQGNSA. The CDR3 loop is CASEKIGTQYF. The CDR3 nucleotides are TGTGCCAGCGAGAAGATAGGGACCCAGTACTTC.

A few counts support this clonotype. V usage is TRBV12-3 or TRBV12-4 and J usage is TRBJ2-2; D gene unclear. This CDR3 has 12 amino acids. V was cut by 11 bases and J by 7 bases, with 14 bases left in between. The CDR3 sequence: CAQQTLGGELFF. In nucleotides, the CDR3 is TGTGCCCAGCAGACCTTGGGCGGGGAGCTGTTTTTT.

Only a few counts were recorded for this clonotype. V usage is TRBV20-1 and J usage is TRBJ2-3; D is uncertain. The CDR3 has 14 amino acids. Germline V gene data show CDR1 as DFQATT and CDR2 as SNEGSKA (reference sequence). The ends were cut back, 5 bases at V and 5 bases at J, with 17 bases in the middle. The CDR3 nucleotides are TGCAGTGCTCAAAATAGGGTCCGCCGAGATACGCAGTATTTT. It encodes CSAQNRVRRDTQYF.

This clonotype was detected ten times or more. The rearrangement joins TRBV28 to TRBJ2-2, with TRBD1 matching 8 bases. This CDR3 comprises 15 residues. With 8 bases clipped from V and 7 bases from J, the junction kept 12 bases outside the gene matches. CDR1 and CDR2 (germline): MDHEN, SYDVKM. CDR3 loop: CASSAGGGFGGELFF. The CDR3, as DNA: TGTGCCAGCTCAGCAGGGGGCGGGTTCGGCGGGGAGCTGTTTTTT.

The V and J genes are TRBV4-2 and TRBJ2-1; 11 bases are a match to TRBD2. J lost 0 bases, V lost 3 bases, and 19 bases had no gene match. Germline V gene lookup returns CDR1 LGHNA and CDR2 YNFKEQ. The length of the CDR3 is 22 residues. Written as DNA, the CDR3 is TGTGCCAGCAGCCACGAAAACGATAGGAGACTAGCGGGAACAAGCTCCTACAATGAGCAGTTCTTC. This gives the protein CASSHENDRRLAGTSSYNEQFF.

This clonotype was detected ten times or more. The chain recombines TRBV18 with TRBJ2-1; 8 nucleotides agree with TRBD2. J lost 7 bases, V lost 2 bases, and 7 bases had no gene match. Germline V CDR1 and CDR2: KGHSH, LQKENI. CDR3 length: 15 amino acids. The CDR3 region is CASSPGGRLRNEQFF. In DNA form, the CDR3 reads TGTGCCAGCTCACCAGGCGGGAGGCTAAGGAATGAGCAGTTCTTC.

This clonotype was seen ten or more times. The chain has TRBV28 and TRBJ2-3; D not resolved. V lost 6 bases and J 7 bases, leaving 14 bases between the germline ends. Germline CDR1 reads MDHEN; CDR2 reads SYDVKM. The CDR3 totals 13 residues. CDR3 region: CASSLRVANTQYF. In DNA, the CDR3 is TGTGCCAGCAGCCTCCGGGTTGCGAATACGCAGTATTTT.

This clonotype was seen many times. The rearrangement joins TRBV28 to TRBJ2-3, with D perhaps matching TRBD1 (6 bases). This CDR3 has 16 residues. Looked up from germline, CDR1 is MDHEN and CDR2 is SYDVKM. V gave up 8 bases and J gave up 4 bases, with 22 bases separating them. Here the CDR3 DNA reads TGTGCCAGCCACAAAACGACTGGGGGCATGTCAGATACGCAGTATTTT. Protein sequence: CASHKTTGGMSDTQYF.

This clonotype was seen a few times. The chain couples TRBV7-2 to TRBJ1-4; D is ambiguous. The germline CDR1 and CDR2 sequences are SGHTA and FQGNSA. Deletions cut 1 base from V and 7 bases from J, with 10 bases between. The CDR3 has 14 amino acids. CDR3: CASSLVGLGEKLFF. For the CDR3, the DNA is TGTGCCAGCAGCTTAGTGGGTCTTGGTGAAAAACTGTTTTTT.

The chain is built from TRBV18 and TRBJ2-1, with 10 bases identical to TRBD2. Germline CDR1 is KGHSH and CDR2 is LQKENI. The J segment lost 4 bases and the V segment lost 4 bases, leaving 7 bases of the junction unmatched. This CDR3 has 16 amino acids. CDR3 nucleotides: TGTGCCAGCTCACTACGAGAAGCGGGAGGGTACAATGAGCAGTTCTTC. It codes for CASSLREAGGYNEQFF. The entire variable domain, with the rest obtained from reference TRBV18 and TRBJ2-1, is as follows: NAGVMQNPRHLVRRRGQEARLRCSPMKGHSHVYWYRQLPEEGLKFMVYLQKENIIDESGMPKERFSAEFPKEGPSILRIQQVVRGDSAAYFCASSLREAGGYNEQFFGPGTRLTVL.

For this clonotype: One end of the junction does not line up with germline, which may come from a read error. V usage is TRBV5-6 and J usage is TRBJ2-7; 8 bases line up with TRBD1. The CDR3 runs 16 residues. The germline CDR1 and CDR2 sequences are SGHDT and YYEEEE. The CDR3 DNA reads TGTGCCAGCACCTTTCGACCTCGACAGGGGTCCTACGATCAGTACTTC. It yields the protein CASTFRPRQGSYDQYF.

There are a few counts of this clonotype. The chain couples TRBV29-1 to TRBJ2-7, with D unclear. Germline CDR1 SQVTM, CDR2 ANQGSEA. This CDR3 is 11 amino acids long. Trimming stripped 6 bases from V and 1 base from J, with 7 bases between. This chain's CDR3 is CSVTLSYEQYF. CDR3 nucleotides: TGCAGCGTAACCCTATCCTACGAGCAGTACTTC.

The table lists this clonotype with many counts. The V and J genes are TRBV12-3 or TRBV12-4 and TRBJ2-1; TRBD2 is a possible D gene (6 bases). CDR3 length equals 14 residues. Trimming pared 2 bases from V and 4 bases from J, leaving 9 bases between. The CDR3 loop reads CASSLNGGYNEQFF. In DNA form, the CDR3 reads TGTGCCAGCAGTTTAAACGGGGGATACAATGAGCAGTTCTTC.